The 22 T cell receptor beta chains below were found in one sample sequenced in a study of blood T cell repertoires in COVID-19. Here immunoSEQ multiplex PCR was the method, and the copy in TCRdb shows in-frame clones only, minus some. The table lists about 270,000 clones, about 83% of them singletons. Sequenced material: peripheral blood. The source is a woman aged 80 or over with COVID-19, enrolled during active disease.

The rearrangement uses TRBV27 and TRBJ1-6; 9 bases match TRBD1. J lost 6 bases, V lost 4 bases, and 4 bases had no gene match. Per germline, CDR1 MNHEY and CDR2 SMNVEV (reference sequence). The CDR3 totals 15 residues. DNA for the CDR3: TGTGCCAGCAGTTCGGGACAGGGATTTAATTCACCCCTCCACTTT. Translating it yields CASSSGQGFNSPLHF.

The rearrangement uses TRBV5-6 and TRBJ1-2, with TRBD1 matching 9 bases. CDR1 and CDR2 from the germline V gene are SGHDT and YYEEEE. CDR3 size: 15 residues. After removal of 4 bases from V and 4 bases from J, the junction contained 8 bases not matched to a gene. DNA for the CDR3: TGTGCCAGCAGCCCCGGGACAGGGAAGACCTATGGCTACACCTTC. It encodes CASSPGTGKTYGYTF.

This clone has a handful of counts. V gene TRBV27 combines with J gene TRBJ1-2, with D unclear. Trimming removed 6 bases at V and 1 base at J, with 9 bases between. From germline, CDR1 is MNHEY and CDR2 SMNVEV (reference sequence). The CDR3 runs 13 residues. The CDR3 DNA follows: TGTGCCAGCAGCTCGGGTTATAACTATGGCTACACCTTC. It yields the protein CASSSGYNYGYTF.

In DNA, the CDR3 is TGCGCCAGCAGCTATGATAGCTCTGGAAACACCATATATTTT. Translated, it gives CASSYDSSGNTIYF. The chain is built from TRBV5-1 and TRBJ1-3; D gene uncertain. The germline V and J ends were trimmed by 3 bases and 0 bases, with 7 bases remaining between them. The CDR3 is 14 residues long. The V gene's germline CDR1 is SGHRS and CDR2 YFSETQ.

The rearrangement links TRBV30 to TRBJ2-5; weak D call: TRBD1 (6 bases). The CDR3 is 14 residues long. The germline CDR1 and CDR2 sequences are GTSNPN and SVGIG (reference sequence). V was clipped by 0 bases and J by 5 bases, with 13 bases between them. CDR3 nucleotide sequence: TGTGCCTGGAGTGTACAAGGGGGACGGGAGACCCAGTACTTC. Translated: CAWSVQGGRETQYF.

The chain carries TRBV19 and TRBJ1-4; a weak D match, TRBD1 (6 bases). V gave up 5 bases and J gave up 0 bases, with 7 bases separating them. Looked up from germline, CDR1 is LNHDA and CDR2 is SQIVND (reference sequence). CDR3 length equals 14 residues. The CDR3 region has the DNA TGTGCCAGTAGTTACAGGGCAACTAATGAAAAACTGTTTTTT. Translated, it gives CASSYRATNEKLFF.

The chain joins TRBV12-3 or TRBV12-4 to TRBJ2-7; D remains unclear. V lost 8 bases to trimming and J lost 0 bases, with 8 bases between them. The CDR3 loop spans 12 amino acids. CDR3 sequence reads: CASGRSSYEQYV. In nucleotides, the CDR3 is TGTGCCAGCGGAAGGAGCTCCTACGAGCAGTACGTC.

Here the CDR3 DNA reads TGTGCCAGCAACAGGGGTGGCGCTGGAAACACCATATATTTT. This codes for CASNRGGAGNTIYF. The chain recombines TRBV3-1 (or the pseudogene TRBV3-2) with TRBJ1-3; TRBD1 matches 7 bases. The germline gives CDR1 LGHDT, CDR2 YNNKEL (reference sequence). The length of the CDR3 is 14 residues. Trimming took 7 bases from V and 2 from J; bases not matched to a gene: 5.

This clone appeared a few times. The chain is built from TRBV10-3 and TRBJ1-1; D unresolved. The ends were cut back, 10 bases at V and 0 bases at J, with 15 bases in the middle. Germline values: CDR1 ENHRY, CDR2 SYGVKD. This CDR3 is 14 amino acids long. In DNA, the CDR3 is TGTGCCACCGGCCCAGGTTTCATGAACACTGAAGCTTTCTTT. Translating it yields CATGPGFMNTEAFF.

V gene TRBV18 combines with J gene TRBJ1-5; no clear D gene. The CDR3 contains 16 residues. Looked up from germline, CDR1 is KGHSH and CDR2 is LQKENI. Trimming cost V 3 bases and J 0 bases, with 12 bases left between them. The CDR3 DNA follows: TGTGCCAGCTCACCTGAGGGAGTAAATAGCAATCAGCCCCAGCATTTT. This translates into CASSPEGVNSNQPQHF.

This clone appeared once. This CDR3 reads CASSGQTSGGGHEQFF. CDR3 DNA sequence: TGTGCCAGCAGTGGCCAGACTAGCGGGGGTGGTCATGAGCAGTTCTTC. This chain uses TRBV6-6 with TRBJ2-1; TRBD2 matches 12 bases. This CDR3 is 16 amino acids long. Germline trimming cut 5 bases from V and 8 bases from J; bases unmatched to any gene: 10. CDR1 MNHNY and CDR2 SVGAGI come from the germline V gene (reference sequence).

This clone was seen just once. The chain joins TRBV10-1 to TRBJ2-1, with TRBD1 identical over 7 bases. Per germline, CDR1 WNHNN and CDR2 SYGVQD (reference sequence). With 10 bases clipped from V and 3 bases from J, the junction kept 6 bases outside the gene matches. This CDR3 comprises 13 residues. CDR3 loop: CAKRQGFYNEQFF. The CDR3 DNA follows: TGCGCCAAAAGACAGGGTTTCTACAATGAGCAGTTCTTC.

The gene calls are TRBV18 and TRBJ2-7; perhaps TRBD2 as D (5 bases). Germline lookup yields CDR1 KGHSH and CDR2 LQKENI. Trimming shortened V by 3 bases and J by 6 bases, and 15 bases separated the two germline ends. This CDR3 is built from 14 residues. This chain's CDR3 is CASSPPGKMSEQYF. The CDR3 DNA follows: TGTGCCAGCTCACCCCCGGGAAAGATGAGCGAGCAGTACTTC.

V is TRBV2 and J is TRBJ1-1; 8 bases match TRBD1. The V gene end was trimmed by 6 bases and the J gene end by 11 bases; junction bases not matched to a gene: 8. This CDR3 is built from 12 residues. Germline V gene sequence: CDR1 SNHLY, CDR2 FYNNEI. In DNA, the CDR3 is TGTGCCAGCAGGGCCGGACAGGGTGAGGCTTTCTTT. As protein: CASRAGQGEAFF.

The genes are TRBV28 and TRBJ2-1, with TRBD2 as a possible D gene (6 bases). The CDR3 runs to 16 residues. Germline-derived CDR1 and CDR2 are MDHEN and SYDVKM. The V end was cut by 6 bases, the J end by 0 bases, with 15 bases between. CDR3 bases: TGTGCCAGCAGGCCAGAAGGGACTTTCTCCTACAATGAGCAGTTCTTC. It yields the protein CASRPEGTFSYNEQFF.

This rearrangement joins TRBV5-1 to TRBJ1-1; 8 bases are shared with TRBD1. This CDR3 comprises 18 residues. Germline V lookup: CDR1 SGHRS, CDR2 YFSETQ. With V trimmed by 5 bases and J by 1 base, 16 bases remained unmatched. As DNA, the CDR3 is TGCGCCAGCAGAAATCGCCAGGGGGCGGTGATTGCGAACACTGAAGCTTTCTTT. It codes for CASRNRQGAVIANTEAFF.

This clone was picked up a small number of times. This chain joins TRBV15 and TRBJ1-1; D gene unclear. Germline V CDR1 and CDR2: LNHNV, YYDKDF (reference sequence). The CDR3 has 13 residues. V was shortened by 0 bases and J by 6 bases, with 8 bases between the two germline ends. The CDR3 DNA reads as TGTGCCACCAGCAGAGAGGCATACGCTGAAGCTTTCTTT. Residues: CATSREAYAEAFF. Drawing the rest from reference TRBV15 and TRBJ1-1, the complete variable domain is DAMVIQNPRYQVTQFGKPVTLSCSQTLNHNVMYWYQQKSSQAPKLLFHYYDKDFNNEADTPDNFQSRRPNTSFCFLDIRSPGLGDTAMYLCATSREAYAEAFFGQGTRLTVV.

The rearrangement joins TRBV2 to TRBJ1-1; unclear D gene. Germline CDR1 SNHLY, CDR2 FYNNEI. The V and J ends lost 6 bases and 1 base respectively, with 12 bases between them. This CDR3 is built from 14 residues. DNA of the CDR3: TGTGCCAGCAGGGAGGGTACCGGGAACACTGAAGCTTTCTTT. It codes for CASREGTGNTEAFF. The variable domain in full, completed from reference TRBV2 and TRBJ1-1, reads EPEVTQTPSHQVTQMGQEVILRCVPISNHLYFYWYRQILGQKVEFLVSFYNNEISEKSEIFDDQFSVERPDGSNFTLKIRSTKLEDSAMYFCASREGTGNTEAFFGQGTRLTVV.

CDR3 amino acids: CASSFWDSREGTEAFF. The DNA for the CDR3 is TGTGCCAGCAGTTTTTGGGACTCAAGGGAGGGCACTGAAGCTTTCTTT. The chain is built from TRBV28 and TRBJ1-1, with D perhaps TRBD1 (5 bases). V lost 3 bases and J lost 4, with 18 bases in between. The CDR3 has 16 residues. Germline V gene sequence: CDR1 MDHEN, CDR2 SYDVKM.

This clone was recorded only once. The chain carries TRBV6-2 or TRBV6-3 and TRBJ2-1, with no clear D. Deletions cut 6 bases from V and 4 bases from J, with 10 bases between. The length of the CDR3 is 13 residues. Germline V gives CDR1 MNHEY, CDR2 SVGEGT. The CDR3 DNA reads as TGTGCCAGCAGCCTTGATGCGTACAATGAGCAGTTCTTC. Amino acids: CASSLDAYNEQFF.

This clone was seen once. The V call is TRBV29-1, the J call TRBJ2-1; the match to TRBD2 covers 9 bases. Germline assignment: CDR1 SQVTM and CDR2 ANQGSEA. Germline trimming cut 0 bases from V and 8 bases from J; bases unmatched to any gene: 8. This CDR3 spans 15 amino acids. This CDR3 is CSVEDLSGGGYEQFF. The CDR3 DNA sequence: TGCAGCGTTGAAGATCTTAGCGGGGGCGGGTATGAGCAGTTCTTC.

This clone was counted a single time. The genes are TRBV6-5 and TRBJ1-4; D may be TRBD1 (5 bases). Trimming left V 2 bases short and J 5 bases short, with 9 bases between. There are 14 residues in the CDR3. Looked up from germline, CDR1 is MNHEY and CDR2 is SVGAGI. CDR3 DNA: TGTGCCAGCAGTTACGGGGCCTTAAATGAAAAACTGTTTTTT. This encodes CASSYGALNEKLFF.